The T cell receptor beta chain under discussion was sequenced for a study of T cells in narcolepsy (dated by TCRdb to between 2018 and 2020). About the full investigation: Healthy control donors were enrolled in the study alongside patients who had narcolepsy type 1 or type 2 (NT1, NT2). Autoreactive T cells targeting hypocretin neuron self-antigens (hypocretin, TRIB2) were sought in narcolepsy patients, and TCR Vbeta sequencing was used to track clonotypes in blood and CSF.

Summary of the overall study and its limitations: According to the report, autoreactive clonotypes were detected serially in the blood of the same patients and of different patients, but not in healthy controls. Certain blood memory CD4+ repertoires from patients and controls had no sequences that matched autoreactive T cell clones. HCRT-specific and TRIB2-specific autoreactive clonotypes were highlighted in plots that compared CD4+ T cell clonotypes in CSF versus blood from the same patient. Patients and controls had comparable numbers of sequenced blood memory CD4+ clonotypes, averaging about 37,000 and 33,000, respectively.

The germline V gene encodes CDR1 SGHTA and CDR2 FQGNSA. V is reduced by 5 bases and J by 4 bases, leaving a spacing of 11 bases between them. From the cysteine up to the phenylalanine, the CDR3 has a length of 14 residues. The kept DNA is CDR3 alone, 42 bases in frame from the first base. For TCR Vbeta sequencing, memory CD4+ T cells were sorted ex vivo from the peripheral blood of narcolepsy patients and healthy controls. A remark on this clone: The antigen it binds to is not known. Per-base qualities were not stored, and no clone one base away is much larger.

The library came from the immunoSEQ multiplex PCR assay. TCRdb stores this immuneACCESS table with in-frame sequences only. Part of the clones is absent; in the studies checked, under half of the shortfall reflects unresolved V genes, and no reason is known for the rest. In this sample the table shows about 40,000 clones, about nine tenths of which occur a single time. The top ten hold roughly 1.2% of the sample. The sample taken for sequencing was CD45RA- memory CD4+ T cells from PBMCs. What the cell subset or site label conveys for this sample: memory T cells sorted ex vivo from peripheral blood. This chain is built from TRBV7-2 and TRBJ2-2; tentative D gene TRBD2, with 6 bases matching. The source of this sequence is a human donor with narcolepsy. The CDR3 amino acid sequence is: CASSRDSSTGELFF. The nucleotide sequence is TGTGCCAGCAGCCGGGACTCCTCCACCGGGGAGCTGTTTTTT.